This TCR beta chain is drawn from a study of T cell responses to AZD1222 COVID-19 vaccine. Study observations and caveats: Only a handful of AZD1222 recipients, several in all, had baseline seropositivity. The donors showed a predominance of white British ancestry and of females, with possible underestimation of clonal diversity.

The CDR3 loop spans 15 amino acids. Germline V gene lookup returns CDR1 LGHNA and CDR2 YNFKEQ. V lost 5 bases, J lost 7 bases, and 13 bases stayed unmatched. For this clone: Its antigen remains unknown.

Data came from immunoSEQ multiplex PCR; TCRdb stores just in-frame clones and leaves some out. The sample yields 99,000 or so clones, 89% seen once. The J gene is TRBJ2-7, the V gene TRBV4-2; TRBD2 matches 8 bases. The sequence was obtained from an adult who received the AZD1222 COVID-19 vaccine. Material: peripheral blood, obtained 28 days after the second AZD1222 dose. The CDR3 spells CASSYRAGAGVEQYF. Here the CDR3 DNA reads TGTGCCAGCAGCTATAGAGCGGGAGCAGGGGTTGAGCAGTACTTC.